The present T cell receptor (beta chain) was sequenced within a study of T cell clones after liver transplantation. Study as a whole: Liver transplant recipients had immunosuppression withdrawal attempted within 2 years. Third-party-reactive TCRbeta sequences from pre-transplant mixed lymphocyte reactions served as antigen-independent comparators.

Repertoires were generated with immunoSEQ multiplex PCR, while TCRdb's copy carries only in-frame clones and drops some. This sample yields 50,000 to 60,000 clones, of which roughly 71% are seen a single time; approximately 10% belongs to the top ten. The study's findings and limits: Post-transplant time points were not standardized, so conclusions are preliminary.

As regards this clone: Its antigen is not known.

The TCR sequence derives from a human patient who received a liver transplant. T cells may partly derive from the graft donor. The sequencing used CD4+ T cells from blood, collected at the 22-month timepoint.

The CDR3 reads CASSVDGGGAGRNIQYF. The CDR3, as DNA: TGTGCCAGCAGCGTAGACGGCGGGGGGGCCGGGAGAAACATTCAGTACTTC. V usage is TRBV9 and J usage is TRBJ2-4; 9 nucleotides line up with TRBD2. V lost 0 bases, J lost 6 bases, and 10 bases stayed unmatched. Germline CDR1 SGDLS, CDR2 YYNGEE. The CDR3 extends over 17 amino acids.